What follows is one TCR beta chain and its context. The target antigen is unknown. This record belongs to a study of T cell responses to AZD1222 COVID-19 vaccine. Overall study results and limits: Sampled repertoires all dated from after the peak T cell response. At baseline, seropositivity was found in only a handful of AZD1222 recipients. Within unmutated variant regions lay the reported targets of nearly half of spike-specific TCRs.

Sequencing was performed with immunoSEQ multiplex PCR; in TCRdb, only in-frame clones are kept and a portion is missing. The sample records about 150,000 clones, about nine tenths being singletons. The CDR3 is 14 residues long. Germline loops: CDR1 SEHNR, CDR2 FQNEAQ (reference sequence). With 9 bases removed from V and 1 base from J, the gap between germline ends came to 15 bases. The clonotype originates from an adult who received the AZD1222 COVID-19 vaccine. This sequence joins TRBV7-9 and TRBJ1-1; tentatively, D is TRBD1 (5 bases). Sequences were derived from peripheral blood, sampled 28 days after the second AZD1222 dose. CDR3 amino acids: CASTAIQGNTEAFF. In DNA, the CDR3 is TGTGCCAGTACCGCAATTCAGGGGAACACTGAAGCTTTCTTT.